This entry describes one TCR beta chain. Its antigen is not identified. Germline V gene data show CDR1 as KGHSH and CDR2 as LQKENI. The CDR3 consists of 12 residues. Trimming left V 3 bases short and J 3 bases short, with 6 bases between. These data are taken from a study of somatic mutations in cytotoxic T cells in rheumatoid arthritis. Data came from immunoSEQ multiplex PCR; TCRdb stores just in-frame clones and leaves some out. The repertoire holds 15,000 or so clones, 65% to 85% seen once, with 15% to 20% in the top ten. Study-level findings and limits: Age was associated with higher CD8+ clonality in rheumatoid arthritis patients, not in healthy controls. Significant differences in CD8+ T-cell clonality were not found between rheumatoid arthritis patients and healthy controls (age-matched).

V usage is TRBV18 and J usage is TRBJ2-7; D remains unclear. Input material: CD8+ T cells sorted from blood. This receptor was identified in an adult with rheumatoid arthritis. The CDR3 protein is CASSPNDYEQYF. The CDR3 region has the DNA TGTGCCAGCTCACCCAACGACTACGAGCAGTACTTC.